This T cell receptor (beta chain) is drawn from a study of shared clonotypes between healthy human individuals. Study observations and caveats: Naive subsets, compared against memory subsets, generally had larger estimated richness values.

This clone was seen just once. What it recognizes is unknown. CDR3 length: 14 residues. Germline lookup yields CDR1 MGHRA and CDR2 YSYEKL. V was clipped by 6 bases and J by 0 bases, with 10 bases between them. Data came from immunoSEQ multiplex PCR; TCRdb stores just in-frame clones and leaves some out. The data show some 2.1 million clones, just over 90% seen once. Terminally differentiated effector memory CD45RA+ cells were left out of the naive CD8 fraction, which was CD45RO-negative and positively selected for CCR7. The chain is built from TRBV4-1 and TRBJ2-3, with D possibly TRBD1 on 5 matching bases. The clonotype originates from a man aged 18 to 30 in good health. Some clones in this sample may be carry-over from other donors' samples. The sequenced sample was naive CD8+ T cells from PBMCs. This CDR3 reads CASRYRRSTDTQYF. CDR3 in DNA: TGCGCCAGCAGGTACAGGCGTAGCACAGATACGCAGTATTTT.